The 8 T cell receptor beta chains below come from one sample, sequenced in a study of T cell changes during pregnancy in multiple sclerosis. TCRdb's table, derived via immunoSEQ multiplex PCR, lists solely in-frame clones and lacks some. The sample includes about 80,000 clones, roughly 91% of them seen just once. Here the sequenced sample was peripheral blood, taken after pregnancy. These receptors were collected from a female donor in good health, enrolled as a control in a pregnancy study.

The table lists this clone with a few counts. CDR3 DNA: TGTGCCAGCAGCCCCGGACAGTACAATGAGCAGTTCTTC. It codes for CASSPGQYNEQFF. The chain uses TRBV6-6 and TRBJ2-1; maybe TRBD1 (6 bases). Deletions cut 6 bases from V and 4 bases from J, with 10 bases between. Per the germline V gene, CDR1 is MNHNY and CDR2 is SVGAGI (reference sequence). The CDR3 is made up of 13 amino acids.

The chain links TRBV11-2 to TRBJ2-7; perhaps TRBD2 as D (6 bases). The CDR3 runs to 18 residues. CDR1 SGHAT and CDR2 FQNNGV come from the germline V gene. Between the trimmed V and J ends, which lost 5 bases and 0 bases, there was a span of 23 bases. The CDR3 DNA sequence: TGTGCCAGCAGCGTCTCGGGACTCCTCCTGGAGGGCTCCTACGAGCAGTACTTC. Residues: CASSVSGLLLEGSYEQYF.

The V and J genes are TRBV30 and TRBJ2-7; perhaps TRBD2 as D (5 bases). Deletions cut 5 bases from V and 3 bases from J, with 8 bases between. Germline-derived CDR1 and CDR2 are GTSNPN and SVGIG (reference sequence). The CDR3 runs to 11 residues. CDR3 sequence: CAWARGYEQYF. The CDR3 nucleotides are TGTGCCTGGGCTCGGGGCTACGAGCAGTACTTC.

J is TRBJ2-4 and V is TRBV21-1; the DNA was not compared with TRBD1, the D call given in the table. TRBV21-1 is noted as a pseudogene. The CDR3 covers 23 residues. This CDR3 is CASSKGSLNRGTDKHLAKNIQYF. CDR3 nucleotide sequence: TGTGCCAGCAGCAAAGGCTCTCTCAACAGGGGAACGGACAAACATCTAGCCAAAAACATTCAGTACTTC.

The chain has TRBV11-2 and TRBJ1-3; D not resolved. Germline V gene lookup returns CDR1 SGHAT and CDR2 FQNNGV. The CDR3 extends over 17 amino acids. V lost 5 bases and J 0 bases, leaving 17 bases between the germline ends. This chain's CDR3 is CASSPGKRGGSGNTIYF. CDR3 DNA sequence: TGTGCCAGCAGCCCGGGGAAGCGGGGAGGCTCTGGAAACACCATATATTTT. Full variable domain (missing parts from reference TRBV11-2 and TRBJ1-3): EAGVAQSPRYKIIEKRQSVAFWCNPISGHATLYWYQQILGQGPKLLIQFQNNGVVDDSQLPKDRFSAERLKGVDSTLKIQPAKLEDSAVYLCASSPGKRGGSGNTIYFGEGSWLTVV.

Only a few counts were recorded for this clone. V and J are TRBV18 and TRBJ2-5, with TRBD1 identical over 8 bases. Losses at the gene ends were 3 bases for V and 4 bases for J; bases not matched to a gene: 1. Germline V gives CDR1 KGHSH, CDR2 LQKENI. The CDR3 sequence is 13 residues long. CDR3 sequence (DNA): TGTGCCAGCTCACCCAGGGGGCCAGAGACCCAGTACTTC. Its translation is CASSPRGPETQYF.

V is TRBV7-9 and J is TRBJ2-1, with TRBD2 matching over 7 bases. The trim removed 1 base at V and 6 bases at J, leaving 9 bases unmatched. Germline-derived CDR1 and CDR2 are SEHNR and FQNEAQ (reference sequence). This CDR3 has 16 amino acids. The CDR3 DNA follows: TGTGCCAGCAGCTTAGGTCTGGCGGGAGTTATCAATGAGCAGTTCTTC. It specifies CASSLGLAGVINEQFF.

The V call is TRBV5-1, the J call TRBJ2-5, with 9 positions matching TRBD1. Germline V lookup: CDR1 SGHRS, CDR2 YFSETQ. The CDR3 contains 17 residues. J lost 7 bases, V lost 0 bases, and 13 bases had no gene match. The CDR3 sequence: CASSLGSPGQGPGTQYF. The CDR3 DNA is TGCGCCAGCAGCTTGGGGTCTCCGGGACAGGGCCCGGGGACCCAGTACTTC.